The clone carrying this T cell receptor (beta chain) was recorded a few times. PCR was performed a second time for 7 to 11 cycles using a sample-barcoded 5' primer and a J-beta primer mix. Via MiXCR, TCRdb re-called the 5' RACE reads, giving one row per CDR3 protein. The sample records 1.5 million to 2 million distinct CDR3 sequences, 28% being singletons. This record belongs to a study of blood T cells in healthy people across ages. Whole-study context: The capture of about one barcoded beta molecule per two T cells was achieved by template switching.

CDR1 ENHRY and CDR2 SYGVKD come from the germline V gene. V lost 0 bases to trimming and J lost 6 bases, with 14 bases between them. The CDR3 sequence is 15 residues long. This chain uses TRBV10-3 with TRBJ1-2; perhaps TRBD1 as D (5 bases). The receptor comes from a woman between 25 and 40 years old in good health. What was sequenced was blood. In DNA, the CDR3 is TGTGCCATCAGTGAGTCCGGGGGTTTAAAGAATGGCTACACCTTC. This gives the protein CAISESGGLKNGYTF.